Shown below are 2 T cell receptor beta chains from a single sample sequenced in a study of T cells in Graves' hyperthyroidism and ophthalmopathy. The CDR3 regions of TCR beta were amplified from RNA transcripts. The TCR CDR3 was amplified in a first-round RT-PCR using the HTBI primer set. TCRdb analysed the multiplex PCR reads with MiXCR anew, one entry per CDR3 protein. In the table there are approximately 430,000 distinct CDR3 sequences, 15% to 17% of which are singletons. Sample: blood. The receptors originated from a woman aged 18-29 years with Graves' hyperthyroidism.

This clonotype was observed at least ten times. The chain links TRBV20-1 to TRBJ1-1; D is ambiguous. The CDR3 is made up of 13 amino acids. V lost 4 bases, J lost 1 base, and 10 bases lay in between. CDR1 is DFQATT and CDR2 is SNEGSKA in the germline V gene (reference sequence). Here the CDR3 DNA reads TGCAGTGCTACCTTGTCTGGGAACACTGAAGCTTTCTTT. It specifies CSATLSGNTEAFF.

This clonotype was counted a few times. The rearrangement joins TRBV12-3 or TRBV12-4 to TRBJ1-5; tentatively, D is TRBD1 (5 bases). Trimming removed 3 bases at V and 4 bases at J, with 10 bases between. The CDR3 extends over 14 amino acids. This CDR3 reads CASSFGTVNQPQHF. CDR3 bases: TGTGCCAGCAGTTTCGGGACGGTTAATCAGCCCCAGCATTTT.